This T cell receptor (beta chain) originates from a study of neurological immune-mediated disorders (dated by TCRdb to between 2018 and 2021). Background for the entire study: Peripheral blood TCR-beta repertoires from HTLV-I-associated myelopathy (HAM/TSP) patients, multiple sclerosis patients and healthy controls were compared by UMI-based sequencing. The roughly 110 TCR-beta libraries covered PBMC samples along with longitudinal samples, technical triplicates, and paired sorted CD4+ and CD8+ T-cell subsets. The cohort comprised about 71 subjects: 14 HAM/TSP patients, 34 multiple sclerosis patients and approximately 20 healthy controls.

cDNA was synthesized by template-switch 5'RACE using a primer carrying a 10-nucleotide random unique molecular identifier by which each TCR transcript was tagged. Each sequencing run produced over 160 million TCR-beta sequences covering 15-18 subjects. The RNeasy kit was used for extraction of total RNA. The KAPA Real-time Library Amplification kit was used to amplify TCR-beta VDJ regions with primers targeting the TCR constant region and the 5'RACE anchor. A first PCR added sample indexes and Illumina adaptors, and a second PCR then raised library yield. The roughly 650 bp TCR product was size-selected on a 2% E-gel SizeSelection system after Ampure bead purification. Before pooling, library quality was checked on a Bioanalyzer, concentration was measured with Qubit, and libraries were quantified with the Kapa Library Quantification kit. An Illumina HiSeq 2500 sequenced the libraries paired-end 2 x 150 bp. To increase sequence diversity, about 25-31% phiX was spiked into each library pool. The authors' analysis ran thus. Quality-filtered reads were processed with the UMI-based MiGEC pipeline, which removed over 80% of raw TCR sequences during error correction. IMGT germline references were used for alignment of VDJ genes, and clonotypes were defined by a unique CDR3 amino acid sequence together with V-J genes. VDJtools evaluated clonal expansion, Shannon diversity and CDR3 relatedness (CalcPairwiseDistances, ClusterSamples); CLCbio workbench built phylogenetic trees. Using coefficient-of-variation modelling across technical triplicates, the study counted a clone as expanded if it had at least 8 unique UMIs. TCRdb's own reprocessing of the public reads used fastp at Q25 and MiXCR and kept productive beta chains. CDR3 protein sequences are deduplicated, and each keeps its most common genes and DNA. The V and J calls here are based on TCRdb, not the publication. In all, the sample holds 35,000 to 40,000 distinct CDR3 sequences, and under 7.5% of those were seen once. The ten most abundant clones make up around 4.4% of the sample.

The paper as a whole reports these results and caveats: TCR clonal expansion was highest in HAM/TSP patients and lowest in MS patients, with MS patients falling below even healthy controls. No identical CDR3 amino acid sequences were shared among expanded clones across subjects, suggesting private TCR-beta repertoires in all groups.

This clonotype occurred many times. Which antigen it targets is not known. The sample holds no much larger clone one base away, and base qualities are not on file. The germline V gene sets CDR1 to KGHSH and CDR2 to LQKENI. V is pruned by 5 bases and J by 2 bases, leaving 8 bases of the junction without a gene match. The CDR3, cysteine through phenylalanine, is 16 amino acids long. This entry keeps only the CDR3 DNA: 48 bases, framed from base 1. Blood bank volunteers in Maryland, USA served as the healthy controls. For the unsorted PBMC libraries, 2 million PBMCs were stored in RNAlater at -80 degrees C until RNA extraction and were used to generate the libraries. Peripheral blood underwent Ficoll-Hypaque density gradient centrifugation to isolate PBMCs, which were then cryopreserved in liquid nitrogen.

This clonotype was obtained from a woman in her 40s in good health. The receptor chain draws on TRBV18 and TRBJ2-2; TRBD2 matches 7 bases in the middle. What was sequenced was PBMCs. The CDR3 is CASSTNGRTNTGELFF. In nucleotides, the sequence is TGTGCCAGCTCAACAAACGGGAGGACCAACACCGGGGAGCTGTTTTTT. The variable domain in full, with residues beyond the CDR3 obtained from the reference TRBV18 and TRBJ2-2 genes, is NAGVMQNPRHLVRRRGQEARLRCSPMKGHSHVYWYRQLPEEGLKFMVYLQKENIIDESGMPKERFSAEFPKEGPSILRIQQVVRGDSAAYFCASSTNGRTNTGELFFGEGSRLTVL.